Below are 15 T cell receptor beta chains sequenced from a single sample in a study of high-grade serous ovarian cancer treatment subgroups. Tumor samples were taken before definitive surgery or chemotherapy. Only in-frame clones appear in the TCRdb table, and some are missing; sequencing was by immunoSEQ multiplex PCR. Found here are about 300 clones, approximately 80% of them singletons; the top ten hold 10%. Sequenced material: tumor tissue. All receptors derive from a human donor with high-grade serous ovarian cancer.

The chain combines TRBV14 with TRBJ1-1; no definite D call. This CDR3 is built from 13 residues. Germline lookup yields CDR1 SGHDN and CDR2 FVKESK. V lost 1 base to trimming and J lost 1 base, with 4 bases between them. CDR3 bases: TGTGCCAGCAGCCAAGGCTGGAACACTGAAGCTTTCTTT. Protein: CASSQGWNTEAFF. Complete variable domain (other parts from reference TRBV14 and TRBJ1-1): EAGVTQFPSHSVIEKGQTVTLRCDPISGHDNLYWYRRVMGKEIKFLLHFVKESKQDESGMPNNRFLAERTGGTYSTLKVQPAELEDSGVYFCASSQGWNTEAFFGQGTRLTVV.

This clone is categorized as hyperexpanded. This sequence joins TRBV6-6 and TRBJ2-7; TRBD1 is a possible D gene (5 bases). Trimming cost V 0 bases and J 5 bases, with 14 bases left between them. In germline, CDR1 is MNHNY, CDR2 SVGAGI (reference sequence). This CDR3 contains 15 residues. The CDR3 sequence: CASSYSGRDSNEQYF. The CDR3 nucleotides read TGTGCCAGCAGTTACTCGGGCCGAGACAGTAACGAGCAGTACTTC.

This chain links TRBV9 with TRBJ2-2; no firm D call. The CDR3 runs 12 residues. V was clipped by 1 base and J by 5 bases, with 3 bases between them. Germline lookup yields CDR1 SGDLS and CDR2 YYNGEE. The CDR3: CASSVRTGELFF. The CDR3 DNA follows: TGTGCCAGCAGCGTACGGACCGGGGAGCTGTTTTTT.

The chain uses TRBV9 and TRBJ2-3; D is perhaps TRBD2 (6 bases). Germline CDR1 reads SGDLS; CDR2 reads YYNGEE. The CDR3 length is 17 residues. Trimming stripped 4 bases from V and 4 bases from J, with 22 bases between. The CDR3 loop reads CASSLLPGLGLADTQYF. The CDR3 DNA reads TGTGCCAGCAGCCTACTCCCGGGACTGGGGCTCGCAGATACGCAGTATTTT.

CDR3 amino acids: CASRSGGDTDTQYF. The CDR3 nucleotides read TGTGCCAGCAGATCGGGGGGCGACACAGATACGCAGTATTTT. The V gene is TRBV6-6, the J gene TRBJ2-3; perhaps TRBD2 as D (7 bases). The V end was cut by 6 bases, the J end by 2 bases, with 12 bases between. The germline gives CDR1 MNHNY, CDR2 SVGAGI (reference sequence). The CDR3 loop spans 14 amino acids.

The V and J genes are TRBV2 and TRBJ2-1; 8 bases agree with TRBD2. CDR1 and CDR2 from the germline V gene are SNHLY and FYNNEI. J was trimmed by 0 bases and V by 5 bases; bases with no gene match: 3. This CDR3 is 15 amino acids long. The CDR3 loop is CASSISGGSYNEQFF. CDR3 in DNA: TGTGCCAGCAGTATAAGCGGGGGCTCCTACAATGAGCAGTTCTTC.

The chain has TRBV5-1 and TRBJ1-1; possibly TRBD1 for D (5 bases). Germline CDR1 is SGHRS and CDR2 is YFSETQ. V lost 4 bases, J lost 2 bases, and 9 bases lay in between. The CDR3 sequence is 13 residues long. DNA for the CDR3: TGCGCCAGCAGCCCGGACACAAACACTGAAGCTTTCTTT. The encoded protein is CASSPDTNTEAFF.

This sequence joins TRBV2 and TRBJ2-3, with 7 bases lining up with TRBD2. Germline CDR1 SNHLY, CDR2 FYNNEI. Trimming took 2 bases from V and 1 from J; bases not matched to a gene: 0. CDR3 length: 14 residues. CDR3 loop: CASSELAGTDTQYF. CDR3 nucleotide sequence: TGTGCCAGCAGTGAACTAGCGGGCACAGATACGCAGTATTTT.

This clone was picked up one time. V usage is TRBV7-8 and J usage is TRBJ2-5; D is unresolved. The V and J ends lost 2 bases and 4 bases respectively, with 5 bases between them. The germline CDR1 and CDR2 sequences are SGHVS and FQNEAQ. The CDR3 runs 12 residues. This chain's CDR3 is CASSLLRETQYF. The DNA for the CDR3 is TGTGCCAGCAGCTTACTCCGAGAGACCCAGTACTTC.

Only a few counts were recorded for this clone. J is TRBJ2-7 and V is TRBV15; 8 bases line up with TRBD1. This CDR3 is 14 amino acids long. Germline CDR1 is LNHNV and CDR2 is YYDKDF (reference sequence). With 8 bases clipped from V and 2 bases from J, the junction kept 8 bases outside the gene matches. CDR3 amino acids: CATRTGGRTYEQYF. The CDR3 DNA follows: TGTGCCACCCGAACAGGGGGTCGCACCTACGAGCAGTACTTC.

V usage is TRBV7-2 and J usage is TRBJ2-1, with no clear D. Trimming stripped 1 base from V and 5 bases from J, with 0 bases between. This CDR3 spans 11 amino acids. From germline, CDR1 is SGHTA and CDR2 FQGNSA. The CDR3 reads CASSLDNEQFF. CDR3 DNA sequence: TGTGCCAGCAGCTTAGACAATGAGCAGTTCTTC. Filled out from reference TRBV7-2 and TRBJ2-1, the complete variable domain reads GAGVSQSPSNKVTEKGKDVELRCDPISGHTALYWYRQSLGQGLEFLIYFQGNSAPDKSGLPSDRFSAERTGGSVSTLTIQRTQQEDSAVYLCASSLDNEQFFGPGTRLTVL.

The chain carries TRBV7-9 and TRBJ2-2; D is possibly TRBD2 (5 bases). CDR1 SEHNR and CDR2 FQNEAQ come from the germline V gene (reference sequence). The CDR3 covers 16 residues. V shed 1 base and J shed 0 bases, with 9 bases lying between them. CDR3 residues: CASSLVGGPNTGELFF. The CDR3, as DNA: TGTGCCAGCAGCTTAGTAGGAGGCCCGAACACCGGGGAGCTGTTTTTT.

This clone was counted a single time. The rearrangement uses TRBV6-5 and TRBJ2-5; 7 nucleotides align to TRBD2. CDR1 is MNHEY and CDR2 is SVGAGI in the germline V gene. The CDR3 totals 14 residues. V lost 3 bases, J lost 5 bases, and 6 bases stayed unmatched. The CDR3 sequence: CASSYSGEGETQYF. The CDR3 nucleotides are TGTGCCAGCAGTTATTCCGGGGAGGGGGAGACCCAGTACTTC.

This clone came up a few times. The J gene is TRBJ1-5, the V gene TRBV6-6, with D uncertain. The germline gives CDR1 MNHNY, CDR2 SVGAGI (reference sequence). V was shortened by 11 bases and J by 2 bases, with 13 bases between the two germline ends. The CDR3 extends over 13 amino acids. The CDR3 nucleotides are TGTGCCGGGTCGAAGGATCGCAATCAGCCCCAGCATTTT. This gives the protein CAGSKDRNQPQHF.

The sample holds a few counts of this clone. J is TRBJ1-1 and V is TRBV5-1; D not certain. CDR1 and CDR2 from the germline V gene are SGHRS and YFSETQ. The CDR3 spans 13 residues. Deletions cut 0 bases from V and 0 bases from J, with 3 bases between. The CDR3 region is CASSLAVNTEAFF. The CDR3 DNA sequence: TGCGCCAGCAGCTTGGCGGTGAACACTGAAGCTTTCTTT.